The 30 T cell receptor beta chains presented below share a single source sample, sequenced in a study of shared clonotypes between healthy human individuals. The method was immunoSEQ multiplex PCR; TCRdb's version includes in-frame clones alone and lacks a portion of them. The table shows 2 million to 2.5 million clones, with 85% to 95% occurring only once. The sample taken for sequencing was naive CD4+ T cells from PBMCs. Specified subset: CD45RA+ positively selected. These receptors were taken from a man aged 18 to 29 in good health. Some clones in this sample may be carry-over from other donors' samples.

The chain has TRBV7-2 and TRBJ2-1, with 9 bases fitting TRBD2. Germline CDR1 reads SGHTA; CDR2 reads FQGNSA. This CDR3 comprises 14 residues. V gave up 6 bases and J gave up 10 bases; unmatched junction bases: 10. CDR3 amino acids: CASSPMTGTSEQFF. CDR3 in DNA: TGTGCCAGCAGTCCGATGACCGGGACTAGCGAGCAGTTCTTC.

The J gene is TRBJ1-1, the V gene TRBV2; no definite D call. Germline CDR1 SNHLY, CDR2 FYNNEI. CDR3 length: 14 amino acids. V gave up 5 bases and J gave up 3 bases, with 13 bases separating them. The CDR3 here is CASSPDGPYTEAFF. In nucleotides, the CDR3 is TGTGCCAGCAGTCCCGACGGCCCATACACTGAAGCTTTCTTT.

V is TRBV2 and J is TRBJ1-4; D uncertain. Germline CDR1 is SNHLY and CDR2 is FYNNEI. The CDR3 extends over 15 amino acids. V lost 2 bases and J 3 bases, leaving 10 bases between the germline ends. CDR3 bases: TGTGCCAGCAGTGAACCGAGGAGGTCTAATGAAAAACTGTTTTTT. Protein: CASSEPRRSNEKLFF.

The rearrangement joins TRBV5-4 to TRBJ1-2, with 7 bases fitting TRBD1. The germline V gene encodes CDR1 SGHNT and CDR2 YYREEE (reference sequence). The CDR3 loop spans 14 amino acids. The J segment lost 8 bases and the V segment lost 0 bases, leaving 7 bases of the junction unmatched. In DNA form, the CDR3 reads TGTGCCAGCAGCTTGGACAGGGGAGGTGAGGGCTACACCTTC. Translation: CASSLDRGGEGYTF.

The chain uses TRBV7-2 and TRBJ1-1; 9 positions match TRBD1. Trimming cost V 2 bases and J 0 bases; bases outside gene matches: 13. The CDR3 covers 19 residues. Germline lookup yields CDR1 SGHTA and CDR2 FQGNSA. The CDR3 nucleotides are TGTGCCAGCAGCTTAAACCTGGGACAGGGATACTTCATGAACACTGAAGCTTTCTTT. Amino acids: CASSLNLGQGYFMNTEAFF.

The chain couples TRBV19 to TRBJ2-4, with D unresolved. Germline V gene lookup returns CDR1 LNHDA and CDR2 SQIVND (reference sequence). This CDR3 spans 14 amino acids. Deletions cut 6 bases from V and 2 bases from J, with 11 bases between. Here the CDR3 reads CASRPEMTKNIQYF. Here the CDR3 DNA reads TGTGCCAGTAGACCGGAAATGACCAAAAACATTCAGTACTTC.

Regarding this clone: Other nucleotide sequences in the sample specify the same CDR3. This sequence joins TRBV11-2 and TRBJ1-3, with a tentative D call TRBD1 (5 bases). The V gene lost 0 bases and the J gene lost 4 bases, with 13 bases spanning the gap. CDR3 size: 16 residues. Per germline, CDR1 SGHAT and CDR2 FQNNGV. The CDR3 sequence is CASSLDPRGRGNTIYF. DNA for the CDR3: TGTGCCAGCAGCTTAGATCCACGGGGGAGGGGAAACACCATATATTTT.

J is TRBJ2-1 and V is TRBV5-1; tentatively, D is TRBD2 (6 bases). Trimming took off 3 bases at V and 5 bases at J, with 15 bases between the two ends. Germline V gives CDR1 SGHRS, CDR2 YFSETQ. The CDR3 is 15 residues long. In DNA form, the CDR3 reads TGCGCCAGCAGCTCGGTAGGTGGAGGGAACAATGAGCAGTTCTTC. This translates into CASSSVGGGNNEQFF.

For the CDR3, the DNA is TGTGCCAGCAGCTCAAGGACTAGCGGGGCGTATGGGACCCAGTACTTC. Translating it yields CASSSRTSGAYGTQYF. The J gene is TRBJ2-5, the V gene TRBV5-4, with 12 nucleotides matching TRBD2. The germline CDR1 and CDR2 sequences are SGHNT and YYREEE (reference sequence). The V segment lost 3 bases and the J segment 7 bases; nucleotides outside the gene matches: 10. This CDR3 comprises 16 residues. The full variable domain, with the rest looked up from reference TRBV5-4 and TRBJ2-5, is ETGVTQSPTHLIKTRGQQVTLRCSSQSGHNTVSWYQQALGQGPQFIFQYYREEENGRGNFPPRFSGLQFPNYSSELNVNALELDDSALYLCASSSRTSGAYGTQYFGPGTRLLVL.

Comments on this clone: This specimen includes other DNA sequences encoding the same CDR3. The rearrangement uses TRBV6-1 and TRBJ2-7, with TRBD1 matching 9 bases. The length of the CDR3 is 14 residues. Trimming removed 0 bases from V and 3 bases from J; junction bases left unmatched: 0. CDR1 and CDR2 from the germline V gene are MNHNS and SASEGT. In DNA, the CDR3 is TGTGCCAGCAGTGAAGCGGGACAGGGCTACGAGCAGTACTTC. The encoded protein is CASSEAGQGYEQYF.

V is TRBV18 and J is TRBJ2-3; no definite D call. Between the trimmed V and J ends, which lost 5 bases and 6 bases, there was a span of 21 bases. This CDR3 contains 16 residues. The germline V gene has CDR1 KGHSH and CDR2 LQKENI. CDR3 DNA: TGTGCCAGCTCAGAAACTCCGCCCCTTTTCATGGATACGCAGTATTTT. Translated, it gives CASSETPPLFMDTQYF.

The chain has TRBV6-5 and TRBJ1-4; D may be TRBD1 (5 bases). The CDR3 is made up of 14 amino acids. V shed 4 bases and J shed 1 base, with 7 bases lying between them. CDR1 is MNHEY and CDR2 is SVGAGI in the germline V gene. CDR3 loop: CASSFRVTNEKLFF. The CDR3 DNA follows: TGTGCCAGCAGTTTCAGGGTAACTAATGAAAAACTGTTTTTT.

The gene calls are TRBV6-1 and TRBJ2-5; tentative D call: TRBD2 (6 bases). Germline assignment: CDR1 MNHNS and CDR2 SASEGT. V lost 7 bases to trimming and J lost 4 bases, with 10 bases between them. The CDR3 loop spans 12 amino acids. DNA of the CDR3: TGTGCCAGCACAGAGGGAGGAGAGACCCAGTACTTC. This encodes CASTEGGETQYF.

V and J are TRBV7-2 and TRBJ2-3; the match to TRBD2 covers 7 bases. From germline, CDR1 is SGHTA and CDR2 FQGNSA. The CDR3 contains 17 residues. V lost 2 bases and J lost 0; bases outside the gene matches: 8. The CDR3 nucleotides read TGTGCCAGCAGCTTAAGGGCTAGCGGTAGAAGCACAGATACGCAGTATTTT. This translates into CASSLRASGRSTDTQYF.

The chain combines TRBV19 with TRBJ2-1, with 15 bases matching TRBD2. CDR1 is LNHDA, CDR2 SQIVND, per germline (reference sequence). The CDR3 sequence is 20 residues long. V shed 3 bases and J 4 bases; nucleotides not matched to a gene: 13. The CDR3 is CASSMGWTSGRALEYNEQFF. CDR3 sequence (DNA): TGTGCCAGTAGTATGGGGTGGACTAGCGGGAGGGCCTTAGAATACAATGAGCAGTTCTTC.

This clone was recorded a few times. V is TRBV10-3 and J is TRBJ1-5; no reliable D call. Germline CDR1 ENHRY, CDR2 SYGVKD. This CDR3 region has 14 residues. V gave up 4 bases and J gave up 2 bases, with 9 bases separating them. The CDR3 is CAISAYPGNQPQHF. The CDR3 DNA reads TGTGCCATCAGTGCCTACCCTGGCAATCAGCCCCAGCATTTT.

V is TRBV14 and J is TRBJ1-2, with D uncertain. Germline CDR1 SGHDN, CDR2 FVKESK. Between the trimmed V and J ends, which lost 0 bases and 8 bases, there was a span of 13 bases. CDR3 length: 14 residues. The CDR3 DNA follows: TGTGCCAGCAGCCAAGATCACGCATTCGGGGGCTACACCTTC. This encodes CASSQDHAFGGYTF.

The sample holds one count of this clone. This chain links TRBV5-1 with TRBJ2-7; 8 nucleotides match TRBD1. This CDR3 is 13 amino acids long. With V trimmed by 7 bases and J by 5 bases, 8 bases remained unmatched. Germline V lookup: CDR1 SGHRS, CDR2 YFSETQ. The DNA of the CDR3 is TGCGCCAGCTACATCGACAGGGGAGACGAGCAGTACTTC. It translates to CASYIDRGDEQYF. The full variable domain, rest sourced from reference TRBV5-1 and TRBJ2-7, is KAGVTQTPRYLIKTRGQQVTLSCSPISGHRSVSWYQQTPGQGLQFLFEYFSETQRNKGNFPGRFSGRQFSNSRSEMNVSTLELGDSALYLCASYIDRGDEQYFGPGTRLTVT.

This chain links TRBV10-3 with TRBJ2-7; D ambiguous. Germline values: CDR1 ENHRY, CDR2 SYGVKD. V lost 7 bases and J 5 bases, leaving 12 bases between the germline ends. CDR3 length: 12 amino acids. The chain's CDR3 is CAINRGIDEQYF. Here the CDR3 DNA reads TGTGCCATCAATCGTGGGATTGACGAGCAGTACTTC.

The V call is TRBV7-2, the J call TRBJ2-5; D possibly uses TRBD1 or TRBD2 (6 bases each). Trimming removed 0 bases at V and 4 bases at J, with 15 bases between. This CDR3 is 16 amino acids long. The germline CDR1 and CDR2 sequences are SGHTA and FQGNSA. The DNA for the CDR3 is TGTGCCAGCAGCTTAGCTGGGGGCAGCGGGTCAGAGACCCAGTACTTC. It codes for CASSLAGGSGSETQYF. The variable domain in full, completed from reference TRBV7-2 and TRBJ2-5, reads GAGVSQSPSNKVTEKGKDVELRCDPISGHTALYWYRQSLGQGLEFLIYFQGNSAPDKSGLPSDRFSAERTGGSVSTLTIQRTQQEDSAVYLCASSLAGGSGSETQYFGPGTRLLVL.

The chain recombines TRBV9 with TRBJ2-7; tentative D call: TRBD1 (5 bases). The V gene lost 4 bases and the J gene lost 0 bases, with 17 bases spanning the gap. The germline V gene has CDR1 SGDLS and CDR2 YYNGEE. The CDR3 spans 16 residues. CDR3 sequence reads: CASSPRRTPSSYEQYF. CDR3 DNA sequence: TGTGCCAGCAGCCCTCGCCGGACACCGAGCTCCTACGAGCAGTACTTC.

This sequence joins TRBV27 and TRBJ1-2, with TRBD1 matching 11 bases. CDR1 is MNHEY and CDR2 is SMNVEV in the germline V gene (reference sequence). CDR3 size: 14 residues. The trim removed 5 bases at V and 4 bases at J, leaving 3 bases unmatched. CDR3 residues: CASSEGQGVYGYTF. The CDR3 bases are TGTGCCAGCAGTGAGGGACAGGGGGTCTATGGCTACACCTTC.

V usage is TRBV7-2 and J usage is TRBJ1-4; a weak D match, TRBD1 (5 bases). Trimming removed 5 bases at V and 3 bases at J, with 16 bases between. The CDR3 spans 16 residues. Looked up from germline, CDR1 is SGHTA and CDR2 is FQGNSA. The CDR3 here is CASSPLGRGSNEKLFF. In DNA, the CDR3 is TGTGCCAGCAGCCCCCTGGGTAGGGGTTCTAATGAAAAACTGTTTTTT.

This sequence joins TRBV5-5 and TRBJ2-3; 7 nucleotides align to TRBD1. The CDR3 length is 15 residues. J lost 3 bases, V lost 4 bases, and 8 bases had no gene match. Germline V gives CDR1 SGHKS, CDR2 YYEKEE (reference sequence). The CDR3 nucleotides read TGTGCCAGCAGCCGGGCCCAGGGGGTAACAGATACGCAGTATTTT. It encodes CASSRAQGVTDTQYF.

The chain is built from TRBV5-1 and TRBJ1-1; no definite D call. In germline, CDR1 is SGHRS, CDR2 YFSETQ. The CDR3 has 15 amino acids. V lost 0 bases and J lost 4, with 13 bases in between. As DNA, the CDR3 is TGCGCCAGCAGCTTGGGAGAGGGAGGGTTCACTGAAGCTTTCTTT. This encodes CASSLGEGGFTEAFF.

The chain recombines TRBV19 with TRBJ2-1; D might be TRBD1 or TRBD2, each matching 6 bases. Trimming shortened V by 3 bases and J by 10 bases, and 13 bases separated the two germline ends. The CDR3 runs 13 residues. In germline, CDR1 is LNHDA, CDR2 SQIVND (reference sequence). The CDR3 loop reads CASSMNGGWEQFF. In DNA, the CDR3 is TGTGCCAGTAGTATGAACGGGGGCTGGGAGCAGTTCTTC. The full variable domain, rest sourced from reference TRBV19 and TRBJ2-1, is DGGITQSPKYLFRKEGQNVTLSCEQNLNHDAMYWYRQDPGQGLRLIYYSQIVNDFQKGDIAEGYSVSREKKESFPLTVTSAQKNPTAFYLCASSMNGGWEQFFGPGTRLTVL.

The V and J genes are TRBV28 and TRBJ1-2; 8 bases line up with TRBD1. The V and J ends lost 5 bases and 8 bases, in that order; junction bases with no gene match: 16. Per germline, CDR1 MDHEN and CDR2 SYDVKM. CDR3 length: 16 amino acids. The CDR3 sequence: CASSLLTGDSQGGYTF. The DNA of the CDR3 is TGTGCCAGCAGTCTATTGACAGGGGATTCACAAGGAGGCTACACCTTC.

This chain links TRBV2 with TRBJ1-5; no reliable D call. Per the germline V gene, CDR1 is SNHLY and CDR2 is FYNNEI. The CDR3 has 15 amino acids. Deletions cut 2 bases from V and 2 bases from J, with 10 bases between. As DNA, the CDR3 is TGTGCCAGCAGTGAACTTTGGGAAGGCAATCAGCCCCAGCATTTT. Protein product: CASSELWEGNQPQHF.

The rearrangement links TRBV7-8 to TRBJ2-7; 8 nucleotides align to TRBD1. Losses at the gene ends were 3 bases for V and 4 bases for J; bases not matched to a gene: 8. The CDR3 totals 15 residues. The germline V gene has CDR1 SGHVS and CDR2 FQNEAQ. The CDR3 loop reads CASSFVGQGEYEQYF. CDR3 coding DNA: TGTGCCAGCAGCTTCGTAGGACAGGGAGAATACGAGCAGTACTTC.

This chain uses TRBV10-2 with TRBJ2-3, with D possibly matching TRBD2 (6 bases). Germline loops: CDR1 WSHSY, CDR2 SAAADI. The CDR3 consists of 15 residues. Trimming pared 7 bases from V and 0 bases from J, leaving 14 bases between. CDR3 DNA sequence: TGCGCCAGCATTTGGGGTAGCGGTAGCACAGATACGCAGTATTTT. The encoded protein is CASIWGSGSTDTQYF.